This T cell receptor beta chain was recorded in a study of a mutant IDH1 vaccine in newly diagnosed glioma. Points on this clone: What it binds is not known.

Method: immunoSEQ multiplex PCR; TCRdb's copy keeps in-frame clones and lacks some. The sample includes tens of thousands of clones, roughly 83% of them seen just once. Time point defined: week 11, during vaccination. In every dose of vaccine, 300 ug of mutant IDH1 20-mer peptide was given alongside topical imiquimod. In germline, CDR1 is SGDLS, CDR2 YYNGEE. V lost 6 bases, J lost 3 bases, and 18 bases lay in between. CDR3 length: 15 amino acids. This rearrangement joins TRBV9 to TRBJ2-5; D is ambiguous. The sequencing here drew on PBMCs, taken from a glioma patient whose treatment included an IDH1 peptide vaccine. This receptor was taken from a woman between 50 and 59 years old with glioma. CDR3 bases: TGTGCCAGCACCAAAAACCCGACGGGCAAAGAGACCCAGTACTTC. Its translation: CASTKNPTGKETQYF.